Below, 31 T cell receptor beta chains from the same sample are listed, as sequenced in a study of blood T cell repertoires in COVID-19. Assay used: immunoSEQ multiplex PCR; TCRdb lists only in-frame clones, some missing. The sample shows tens of thousands of clones, about 76% of them seen only once. Sequenced: peripheral blood. The origin of the receptors is a woman older than 75 with active or convalescent COVID-19.

At least ten counts were recorded for this clone. This chain links TRBV7-8 with TRBJ1-5, with D hard to call. The CDR3 has 15 amino acids. From germline, CDR1 is SGHVS and CDR2 FQNEAQ. Trimming cost V 1 base and J 0 bases, with 7 bases left between them. CDR3 residues: CASSLGYNSNQPQHF. Here the CDR3 DNA reads TGTGCCAGCAGCTTAGGGTACAATAGCAATCAGCCCCAGCATTTT.

This chain joins TRBV6-6 and TRBJ1-6, with a weak D call TRBD1 (6 bases). The CDR3 spans 15 residues. CDR1 is MNHNY and CDR2 is SVGAGI in the germline V gene (reference sequence). V lost 2 bases, J lost 9 bases, and 14 bases lay in between. CDR3 nucleotide sequence: TGTGCCAGCAGTTACGATCAGGGGTGGAGTTCACCCCTCCACTTT. Amino acids: CASSYDQGWSSPLHF.

This chain uses TRBV29-1 with TRBJ1-2; D unclear. The CDR3 length is 16 residues. Germline CDR1 SQVTM, CDR2 ANQGSEA. V shed 1 base and J shed 0 bases, with 15 bases lying between them. Here the CDR3 DNA reads TGCAGCGTTGAAGGCCCTGGCAGGCGAGCTAACTATGGCTACACCTTC. It codes for CSVEGPGRRANYGYTF.

The CDR3 DNA reads as TGCGCCAGCAGCCAAGTCGACAGGGCCAACTATGGCTACACCTTC. It yields the protein CASSQVDRANYGYTF. This chain joins TRBV4-1 and TRBJ1-2; 7 nucleotides agree with TRBD1. J lost 2 bases, V lost 1 base, and 4 bases had no gene match. The CDR3 is made up of 15 amino acids. Germline-derived CDR1 and CDR2 are MGHRA and YSYEKL.

This chain uses TRBV21-1 with TRBJ2-5; the table's D gene call, TRBD2, was not cross checked with the DNA. TRBV21-1 has pseudogene status. The CDR3 sequence is 12 residues long. The CDR3 spells CGVRGAAETQYF. The CDR3 DNA reads TGTGGCGTTCGGGGGGCCGCAGAGACCCAGTACTTC.

The chain carries TRBV5-1 and TRBJ2-7, with 8 bases identical to TRBD1. The CDR3 is 16 amino acids. CDR1 and CDR2 from the germline V gene are SGHRS and YFSETQ. Unmatched junction bases numbered 14, after V lost 4 bases and J lost 5 bases. The CDR3 here is CASSRYGQGGVDEQYF. DNA of the CDR3: TGCGCCAGCAGCCGATATGGACAGGGAGGCGTGGACGAGCAGTACTTC. The full variable domain, completed using reference TRBV5-1 and TRBJ2-7, is KAGVTQTPRYLIKTRGQQVTLSCSPISGHRSVSWYQQTPGQGLQFLFEYFSETQRNKGNFPGRFSGRQFSNSRSEMNVSTLELGDSALYLCASSRYGQGGVDEQYFGPGTRLTVT.

The rearrangement links TRBV6-1 to TRBJ2-1; TRBD2 agrees at 13 bases. V gave up 1 base and J gave up 5 bases; unmatched junction bases: 8. The germline V gene has CDR1 MNHNS and CDR2 SASEGT. This CDR3 spans 18 amino acids. CDR3 in amino acids: CASSEVTWTSGRHNEQFF. The CDR3 DNA is TGTGCCAGCAGTGAAGTTACCTGGACTAGCGGGAGACACAATGAGCAGTTCTTC.

The rearrangement joins TRBV5-1 to TRBJ2-2; the D gene is possibly TRBD1 (6 bases). The V end was cut by 0 bases, the J end by 2 bases, with 8 bases between. The CDR3 contains 15 residues. CDR1 is SGHRS and CDR2 is YFSETQ in the germline V gene. CDR3 in DNA: TGCGCCAGCAGCTTGGGACAGGAAAACACCGGGGAGCTGTTTTTT. Protein product: CASSLGQENTGELFF.

This clone was detected a few times. The J gene is TRBJ1-1, the V gene TRBV15; TRBD1 is a possible D gene (5 bases). The CDR3 spans 15 residues. From germline, CDR1 is LNHNV and CDR2 YYDKDF (reference sequence). The V end was cut by 0 bases, the J end by 6 bases, with 14 bases between. CDR3 nucleotides: TGTGCCACCAGCAGAGAGGCCAGGGAGGGCGCTGAAGCTTTCTTT. This translates into CATSREAREGAEAFF.

The rearrangement joins TRBV28 to TRBJ1-1, with 7 bases aligning to TRBD1. CDR1 and CDR2 from the germline V gene are MDHEN and SYDVKM. After removal of 5 bases from V and 13 bases from J, the junction contained 13 bases not matched to a gene. The CDR3 spans 13 residues. CDR3 loop: CASSTTGRTVGFF. CDR3 bases: TGTGCCAGCAGTACGACAGGGCGTACAGTGGGTTTCTTT.

The V gene is TRBV7-2, the J gene TRBJ1-1, with D perhaps TRBD1 (6 bases). The CDR3 runs 16 residues. The V and J ends lost 1 base and 1 base respectively, with 13 bases between them. Germline values: CDR1 SGHTA, CDR2 FQGNSA. CDR3 in amino acids: CASSLGLARGNTEAFF. CDR3 DNA: TGTGCCAGCAGCTTAGGCCTAGCCAGGGGGAACACTGAAGCTTTCTTT.

The chain has TRBV12-3 or TRBV12-4 and TRBJ1-2; TRBD1 might be the D (6 bases). The CDR3 runs to 13 residues. The V end was cut by 6 bases, the J end by 2 bases, with 10 bases between. CDR3 sequence reads: CASRTDSNYGYTF. CDR3 DNA: TGTGCCAGCAGGACGGACAGCAACTATGGCTACACCTTC.

The chain carries TRBV14 and TRBJ2-5; tentatively, D is TRBD1 (5 bases). The germline V gene has CDR1 SGHDN and CDR2 FVKESK. The CDR3 is 18 amino acids. The germline V and J ends were trimmed by 4 bases and 5 bases, with 26 bases remaining between them. In DNA, the CDR3 is TGTGCCAGCAGCCCCGGCCCCGGACGGCAGCCACAGGTGGAGACCCAGTACTTC. It translates to CASSPGPGRQPQVETQYF.

This chain joins TRBV7-2 and TRBJ1-2, with 7 bases matching TRBD1. The CDR3 sequence is 15 residues long. The germline gives CDR1 SGHTA, CDR2 FQGNSA. With 5 bases clipped from V and 7 bases from J, the junction kept 13 bases outside the gene matches. Written as DNA, the CDR3 is TGTGCCAGCAGCGCCACAGGGGCGCCTATGAGTGGCTACACCTTC. Translated, it gives CASSATGAPMSGYTF.

The CDR3 DNA is TGTGCCATCAATGCAGGGGAGATTGACTATGGCTACACCTTC. This codes for CAINAGEIDYGYTF. The rearrangement links TRBV10-3 to TRBJ1-2; tentative D call: TRBD1 (6 bases). Germline CDR1 reads ENHRY; CDR2 reads SYGVKD. The CDR3 consists of 14 residues. The V gene lost 7 bases and the J gene lost 3 bases, with 15 bases spanning the gap.

This clone was seen a few times. This chain connects TRBV9 to TRBJ2-5, with D perhaps TRBD1 (5 bases). Germline CDR1 and CDR2: SGDLS and YYNGEE. This CDR3 is built from 15 residues. Trimming cost V 4 bases and J 0 bases, with 13 bases left between them. In DNA form, the CDR3 reads TGTGCCAGCAGCTTTAGATGGGGCTACCAAGAGACCCAGTACTTC. Translating it yields CASSFRWGYQETQYF.

J is TRBJ2-3 and V is TRBV28; tentatively, D is TRBD2 (6 bases). V was cut by 5 bases and J by 14 bases, with 23 bases left in between. The CDR3 runs 14 residues. Germline V gene sequence: CDR1 MDHEN, CDR2 SYDVKM. CDR3 sequence reads: CASSPLTARLDSYF. DNA of the CDR3: TGTGCCAGCAGTCCCCTGACAGCTCGACTAGATTCGTATTTT.

This clone was counted only a few times. V usage is TRBV15 and J usage is TRBJ2-1; perhaps TRBD1 as D (5 bases). This CDR3 comprises 13 residues. The germline V gene encodes CDR1 LNHNV and CDR2 YYDKDF (reference sequence). V was trimmed by 5 bases and J by 12 bases, leaving 17 bases between them. The CDR3 bases are TGTGCCACCAGCCTGACAGTAATGTCAGGGCAGTTCTTC. This encodes CATSLTVMSGQFF.

V and J are TRBV7-9 and TRBJ1-3; TRBD1 matches 9 bases. J gave up 0 bases and V 4 bases, and 10 bases lay outside the gene matches. CDR1 is SEHNR and CDR2 is FQNEAQ in the germline V gene (reference sequence). The CDR3 runs to 18 residues. This CDR3 is CASSSYEGTGSSGNTIYF. CDR3 in DNA: TGTGCCAGCAGCTCATATGAGGGGACAGGGAGCTCTGGAAACACCATATATTTT.

The sample holds a few counts of this clone. V gene TRBV5-1 combines with J gene TRBJ2-7; 8 bases map to TRBD2. CDR3 length: 14 residues. Germline CDR1 SGHRS, CDR2 YFSETQ. The V gene end was trimmed by 1 base and the J gene end by 1 base; junction bases not matched to a gene: 1. CDR3 coding DNA: TGCGCCAGCAGCTTGACTAGCGGTTCCTACGAGCAGTACTTC. The encoded protein is CASSLTSGSYEQYF.

This clone has only one observation. This rearrangement joins TRBV6-1 to TRBJ1-4, with D possibly TRBD1 on 6 matching bases. Trimming removed 0 bases from V and 8 bases from J, with 13 bases in between. Germline CDR1 reads MNHNS; CDR2 reads SASEGT. The CDR3 covers 15 residues. As DNA, the CDR3 is TGTGCCAGCAGTGAAGCCACAGGGCTGGGGGAAAAACTGTTTTTT. This translates into CASSEATGLGEKLFF.

This sequence joins TRBV12-3 or TRBV12-4 and TRBJ2-1; TRBD1 aligns across 9 bases. This CDR3 has 13 amino acids. V lost 10 bases, J lost 7 bases, and 8 bases stayed unmatched. CDR3 sequence: CATLGTGKNEQFF. The DNA for the CDR3 is TGTGCCACCCTAGGGACAGGGAAAAATGAGCAGTTCTTC.

The rearrangement uses TRBV4-3 and TRBJ1-4; 9 bases align to TRBD1. Germline V gene lookup returns CDR1 LGHNA and CDR2 YSLEER. Trimming took 1 base from V and 7 from J; bases not matched to a gene: 7. The CDR3 loop spans 16 amino acids. The CDR3 reads CASSQVLGQGSEKLFF. The CDR3 coding sequence is TGCGCCAGCAGCCAAGTCTTGGGACAGGGTTCTGAAAAACTGTTTTTT.

J is TRBJ2-3 and V is TRBV27; D perhaps matches TRBD2 (6 bases). V lost 7 bases, J lost 2 bases, and 16 bases lay in between. This CDR3 is 15 amino acids long. Germline CDR1 MNHEY, CDR2 SMNVEV (reference sequence). DNA for the CDR3: TGTGCCAGCACCCCTAGCGCTGTTCACACAGATACGCAGTATTTT. Amino acid sequence: CASTPSAVHTDTQYF.

The V and J genes are TRBV11-1 and TRBJ2-5, with a tentative D call TRBD2 (6 bases). CDR1 is SGHAT and CDR2 is FQDESV in the germline V gene (reference sequence). The ends were cut back, 5 bases at V and 0 bases at J, with 13 bases in the middle. This CDR3 has 15 residues. CDR3 loop: CASSPGGTDQETQYF. CDR3 nucleotides: TGTGCCAGCAGCCCTGGCGGGACCGACCAAGAGACCCAGTACTTC.

This clone came up a few times. This rearrangement joins TRBV10-1 to TRBJ1-2; weak D call: TRBD1 (6 bases). Germline-derived CDR1 and CDR2 are WNHNN and SYGVQD (reference sequence). With 7 bases removed from V and 5 bases from J, the gap between germline ends came to 8 bases. CDR3 length equals 11 residues. CDR3 in amino acids: CASIQGYGYTF. Here the CDR3 DNA reads TGCGCCAGCATCCAGGGGTATGGCTACACCTTC.

The V and J genes are TRBV6-6 and TRBJ2-3, with a weak D call TRBD2 (6 bases). With 3 bases removed from V and 0 bases from J, the gap between germline ends came to 10 bases. Germline V lookup: CDR1 MNHNY, CDR2 SVGAGI (reference sequence). This CDR3 has 15 amino acids. CDR3 DNA: TGTGCCAGCAGTTATTTAGCGGATAGCACAGATACGCAGTATTTT. Residues: CASSYLADSTDTQYF.

The chain uses TRBV27 and TRBJ1-1; D uncertain. V lost 4 bases to trimming and J lost 0 bases, with 9 bases between them. The CDR3 is 14 amino acids. The germline CDR1 and CDR2 sequences are MNHEY and SMNVEV (reference sequence). CDR3 residues: CASSSSRLNTEAFF. The CDR3 nucleotides read TGTGCCAGCAGTTCCTCCCGGTTGAACACTGAAGCTTTCTTT.

J is TRBJ1-1 and V is TRBV6-5; 7 nucleotides match TRBD1. After removal of 6 bases from V and 5 bases from J, the junction contained 12 bases not matched to a gene. The CDR3 runs to 15 residues. The germline gives CDR1 MNHEY, CDR2 SVGAGI. The chain's CDR3 is CASRLQLQGTTEAFF. The CDR3, as DNA: TGTGCCAGCAGATTACAATTACAGGGGACGACTGAAGCTTTCTTT.

V is TRBV5-6 and J is TRBJ1-2, with 10 bases matching TRBD1. Per germline, CDR1 SGHDT and CDR2 YYEEEE. This CDR3 comprises 14 residues. With V trimmed by 2 bases and J by 7 bases, 5 bases remained unmatched. In DNA form, the CDR3 reads TGTGCCAGCAGCTTCCGGGACAGGGGATTTGGCTACACCTTC. It is translated as CASSFRDRGFGYTF. Looking up the rest from reference TRBV5-6 and TRBJ1-2 gives the full variable domain: DAGVTQSPTHLIKTRGQQVTLRCSPKSGHDTVSWYQQALGQGPQFIFQYYEEEERQRGNFPDRFSGHQFPNYSSELNVNALLLGDSALYLCASSFRDRGFGYTFGSGTRLTVV.

This clone appeared a single time. V is TRBV7-6 and J is TRBJ1-3, with D unresolved. The V gene's germline CDR1 is SGHVS and CDR2 FNYEAQ. Trimming cost V 1 base and J 0 bases, with 10 bases left between them. The CDR3 consists of 16 residues. The CDR3 DNA sequence: TGTGCCAGCAGCTTAGGACTCCGATTCTCTGGAAACACCATATATTTT. Translating gives CASSLGLRFSGNTIYF.